This note documents a single TCR beta chain sequence. The antigen is not known. The germline gives CDR1 SNHLY, CDR2 FYNNEI. V trimming: 3 bases; J trimming: 9 bases; junction bases outside the gene matches: 2. This CDR3 is 13 amino acids long. Profiling relied on immunoSEQ multiplex PCR, and the TCRdb table lists in-frame clones only, not all of them. The repertoire holds 90,000 to 100,000 clones, with more than 85% as singletons. This sample stems from a study of cytomegalovirus exposure and HLA in healthy donors. Study-level information: The 650 to 850 first-cohort repertoires and the roughly 120 validation repertoires shared the same platform, a later analysis reported. The study, taken as a whole, reports: In the 120 or so validation repertoires, 85% to 95% of cluster scores exceeded 0, per a later analysis. Overall, some 160 TCR beta chains were annotated as cytomegalovirus-associated.

The specimen was PBMCs. The clonotype was recovered from a man younger than 30 in good health and CMV-seropositive. The rearrangement joins TRBV2 to TRBJ2-3; the match to TRBD2 covers 11 bases. CDR3 DNA sequence: TGTGCCAGCAGTGATCTAGCGGGGGGAACGCAGTATTTT. Its translation is CASSDLAGGTQYF.